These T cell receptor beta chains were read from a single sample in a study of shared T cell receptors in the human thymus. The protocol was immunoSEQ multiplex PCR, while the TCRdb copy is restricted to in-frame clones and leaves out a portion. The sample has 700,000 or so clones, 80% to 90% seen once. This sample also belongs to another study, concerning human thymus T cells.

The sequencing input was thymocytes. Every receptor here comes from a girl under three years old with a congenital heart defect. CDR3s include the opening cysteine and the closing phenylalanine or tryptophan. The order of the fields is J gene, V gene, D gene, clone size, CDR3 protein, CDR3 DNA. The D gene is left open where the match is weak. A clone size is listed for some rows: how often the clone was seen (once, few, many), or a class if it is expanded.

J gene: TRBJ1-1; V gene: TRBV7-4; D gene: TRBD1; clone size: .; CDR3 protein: CASSLDWDRGREDTEAFF; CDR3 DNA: TGTGCCAGCAGCTTAGATTGGGACAGGGGGCGCGAGGACACTGAAGCTTTCTTT
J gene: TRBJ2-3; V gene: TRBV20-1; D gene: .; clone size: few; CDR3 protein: CSVQQGATQYF; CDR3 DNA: TGCAGTGTCCAACAAGGGGCTACGCAGTATTTT
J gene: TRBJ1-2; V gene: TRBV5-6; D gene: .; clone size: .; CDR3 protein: CASSPPFEDSNYGYTF; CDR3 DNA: TGTGCCAGCAGCCCCCCGTTTGAGGATTCAAACTATGGCTACACCTTC
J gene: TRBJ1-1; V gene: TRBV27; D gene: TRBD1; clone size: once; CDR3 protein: CASSPGGVNTEAFF; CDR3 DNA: TGTGCCAGCAGTCCAGGGGGCGTGAACACTGAAGCTTTCTTT
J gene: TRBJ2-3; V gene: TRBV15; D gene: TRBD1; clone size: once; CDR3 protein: CATNMAGGELSTDTQYF; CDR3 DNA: TGTGCCACCAATATGGCAGGGGGCGAGCTTAGCACAGATACGCAGTATTTT
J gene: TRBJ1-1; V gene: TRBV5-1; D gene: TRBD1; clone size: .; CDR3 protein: CASSGGTGVQAFF; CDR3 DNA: TGCGCCAGCAGCGGGGGGACAGGGGTTCAGGCTTTCTTT
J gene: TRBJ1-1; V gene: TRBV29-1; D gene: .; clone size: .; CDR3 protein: CSVELEGVPNTEAFF; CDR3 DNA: TGCAGCGTTGAGCTTGAGGGGGTACCGAACACTGAAGCTTTCTTT
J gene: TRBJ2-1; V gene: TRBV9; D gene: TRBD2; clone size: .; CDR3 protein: CASSATGTSNNEQFF; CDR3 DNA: TGTGCCAGCAGCGCCACGGGGACTAGCAACAATGAGCAGTTCTTC
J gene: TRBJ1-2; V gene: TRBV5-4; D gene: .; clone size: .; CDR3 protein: CASSLLGYSAGKYGYTF; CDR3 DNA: TGTGCCAGCAGCTTGTTGGGGTATAGTGCAGGGAAATATGGCTACACCTTC
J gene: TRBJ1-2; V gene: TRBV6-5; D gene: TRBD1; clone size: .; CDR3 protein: CASSYSKGTGSAGYTF; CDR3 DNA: TGTGCCAGCAGTTACTCTAAGGGGACAGGGAGTGCTGGCTACACCTTC
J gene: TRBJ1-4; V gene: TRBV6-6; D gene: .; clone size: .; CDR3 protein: CASTPQGEKLFF; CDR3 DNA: TGTGCCAGCACCCCCCAGGGTGAAAAACTGTTTTTT
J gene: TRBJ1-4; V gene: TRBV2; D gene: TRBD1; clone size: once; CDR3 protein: CASTGTANEKLFF; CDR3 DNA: TGTGCCAGTACCGGGACAGCTAATGAAAAACTGTTTTTT
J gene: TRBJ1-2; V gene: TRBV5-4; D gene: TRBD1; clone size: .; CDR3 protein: CASSSGQGELYGYTF; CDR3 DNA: TGTGCCAGCAGCAGCGGACAGGGGGAGCTCTATGGCTACACCTTC
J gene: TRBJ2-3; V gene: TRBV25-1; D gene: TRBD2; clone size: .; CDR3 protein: CAIQTSGGRDTQYF; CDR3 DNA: TGTGCCATCCAGACTAGCGGGGGCCGGGATACGCAGTATTTT
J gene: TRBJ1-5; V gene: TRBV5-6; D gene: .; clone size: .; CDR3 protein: CASSRELDQPQHF; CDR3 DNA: TGTGCCAGCAGCCGAGAACTCGATCAGCCCCAGCATTTT
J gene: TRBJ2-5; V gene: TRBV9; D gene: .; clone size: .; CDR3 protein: CASSTYSGEGETQYF; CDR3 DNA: TGTGCCAGCAGCACTTACTCAGGGGAGGGAGAGACCCAGTACTTC
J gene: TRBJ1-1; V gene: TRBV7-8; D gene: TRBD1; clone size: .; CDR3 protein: CASSSGGEDTEAFF; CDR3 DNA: TGTGCCAGCAGCTCAGGGGGCGAAGACACTGAAGCTTTCTTT
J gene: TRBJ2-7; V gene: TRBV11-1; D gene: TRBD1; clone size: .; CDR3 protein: CASSPRDSSYEQYF; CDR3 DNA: TGTGCCAGCAGTCCCAGGGACAGCTCCTACGAGCAGTACTTC
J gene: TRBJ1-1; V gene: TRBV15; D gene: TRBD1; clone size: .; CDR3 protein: CATSRYATGGVVDTEAFF; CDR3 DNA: TGTGCCACCAGCAGATACGCGACAGGGGGCGTAGTGGACACTGAAGCTTTCTTT
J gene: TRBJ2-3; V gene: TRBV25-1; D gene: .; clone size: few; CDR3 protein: CAKHMARGFPDTQYF; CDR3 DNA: TGTGCCAAACACATGGCCAGGGGATTCCCAGATACGCAGTATTTT
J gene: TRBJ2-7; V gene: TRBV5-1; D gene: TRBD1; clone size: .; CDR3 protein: CASSSDRGLGEQYF; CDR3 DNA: TGCGCCAGCAGCTCGGACAGGGGGCTAGGCGAGCAGTACTTC
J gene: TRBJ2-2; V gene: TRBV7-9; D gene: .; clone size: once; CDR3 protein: CASSFRDWNTPNTGELFF; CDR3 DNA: TGTGCCAGCAGCTTCCGGGACTGGAATACTCCGAACACCGGGGAGCTGTTTTTT
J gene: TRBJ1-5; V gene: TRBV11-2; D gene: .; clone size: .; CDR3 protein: CASSLYSNQPQHF; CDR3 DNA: TGTGCCAGCAGCTTATATAGCAATCAGCCCCAGCATTTT
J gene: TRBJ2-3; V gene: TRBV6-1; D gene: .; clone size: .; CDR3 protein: CASSELAIRTDTQYF; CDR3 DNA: TGTGCCAGCAGTGAACTAGCTATAAGGACAGATACGCAGTATTTT
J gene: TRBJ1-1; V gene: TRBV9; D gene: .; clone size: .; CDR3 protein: CASSVGARNTEAFF; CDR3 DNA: TGTGCCAGCAGCGTAGGGGCCAGGAACACTGAAGCTTTCTTT
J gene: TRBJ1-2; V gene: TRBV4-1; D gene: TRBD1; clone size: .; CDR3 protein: CASSHDFRTGGAIYGYTF; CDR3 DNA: TGCGCCAGCAGCCACGACTTTCGGACAGGGGGCGCGATCTATGGCTACACCTTC
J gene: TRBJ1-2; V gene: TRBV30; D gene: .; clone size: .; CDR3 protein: CAWSQSRRGKVYGYTF; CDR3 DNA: TGTGCCTGGAGTCAGTCCAGACGGGGAAAGGTCTATGGCTACACCTTC
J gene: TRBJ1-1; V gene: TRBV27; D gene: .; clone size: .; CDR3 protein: CASSGRGDTEAFF; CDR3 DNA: TGTGCCAGCAGTGGGAGGGGGGACACTGAAGCTTTCTTT
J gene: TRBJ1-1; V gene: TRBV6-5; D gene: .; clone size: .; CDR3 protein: CASSSGQGLGGTEAFF; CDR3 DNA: .
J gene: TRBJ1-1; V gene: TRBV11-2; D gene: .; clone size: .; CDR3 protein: CASSLEGTPNTEAFF; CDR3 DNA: TGTGCCAGCAGCTTAGAGGGGACACCGAACACTGAAGCTTTCTTT
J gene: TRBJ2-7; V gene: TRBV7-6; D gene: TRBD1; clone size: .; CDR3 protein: CASSSPRTGDRYEQYF; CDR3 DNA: TGTGCCAGCAGCTCACCAAGGACAGGGGATCGGTACGAGCAGTACTTC
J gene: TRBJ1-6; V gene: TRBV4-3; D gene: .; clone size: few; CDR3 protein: CASSQDDGEGSPLHF; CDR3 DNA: TGCGCCAGCAGCCAAGATGATGGAGAGGGTTCACCCCTCCACTTT
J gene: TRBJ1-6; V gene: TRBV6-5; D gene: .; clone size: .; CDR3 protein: CASSGPSSPLHF; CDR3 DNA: TGTGCCAGCTCCGGTCCAAGTTCACCCCTCCACTTT
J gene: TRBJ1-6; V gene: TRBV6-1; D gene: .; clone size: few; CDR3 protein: CASSTQGSYNSPLHF; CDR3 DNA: TGTGCCAGCAGTACTCAGGGGTCCTATAATTCACCCCTCCACTTT
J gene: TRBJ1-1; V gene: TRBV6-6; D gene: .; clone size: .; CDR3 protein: CASSYVPGDPEAFF; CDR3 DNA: TGTGCCAGCAGTTATGTGCCAGGGGACCCTGAAGCTTTCTTT
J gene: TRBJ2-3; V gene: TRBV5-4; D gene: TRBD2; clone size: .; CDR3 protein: CASSLKTLAGSDTDTQYF; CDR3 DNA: TGTGCCAGCAGCTTGAAGACCCTAGCGGGGTCGGACACAGATACGCAGTATTTT
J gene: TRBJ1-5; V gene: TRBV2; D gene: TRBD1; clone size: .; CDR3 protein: CAAQGDGNQPQHF; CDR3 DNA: TGTGCCGCCCAGGGGGATGGCAATCAGCCCCAGCATTTT
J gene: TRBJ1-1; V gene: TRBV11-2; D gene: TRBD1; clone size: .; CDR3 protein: CASSSATTGEYMNTEAFF; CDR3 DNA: TGTGCCAGCAGCTCCGCCACGACAGGGGAGTACATGAACACTGAAGCTTTCTTT
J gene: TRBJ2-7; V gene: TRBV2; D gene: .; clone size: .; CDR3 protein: CASSESGSSQEQYF; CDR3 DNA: TGTGCCAGCAGTGAATCGGGGTCCTCCCAGGAGCAGTACTTC
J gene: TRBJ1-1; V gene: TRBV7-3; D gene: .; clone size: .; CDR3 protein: CASSPTGANTEAFF; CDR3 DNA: TGTGCCAGCAGCCCGACGGGAGCGAACACTGAAGCTTTCTTT
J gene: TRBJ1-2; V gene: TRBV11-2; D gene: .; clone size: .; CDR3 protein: CASSLGNHTRYGYTF; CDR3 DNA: TGTGCCAGCAGCTTAGGAAACCACACCCGCTATGGCTACACCTTC
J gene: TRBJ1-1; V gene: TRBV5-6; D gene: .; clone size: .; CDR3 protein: CASSLDRVTEAFF; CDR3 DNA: TGTGCCAGCAGCTTGGACAGGGTCACTGAAGCTTTCTTT
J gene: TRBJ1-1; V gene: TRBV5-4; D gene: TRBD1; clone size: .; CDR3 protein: CASSPGQGMNTEAFF; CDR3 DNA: TGTGCCAGCAGCCCAGGACAGGGTATGAACACTGAAGCTTTCTTT
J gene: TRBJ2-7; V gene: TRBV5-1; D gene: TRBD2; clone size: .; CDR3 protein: CASSWGGPSYEQYF; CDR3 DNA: TGCGCCAGCAGCTGGGGGGGTCCCTCCTACGAGCAGTACTTC
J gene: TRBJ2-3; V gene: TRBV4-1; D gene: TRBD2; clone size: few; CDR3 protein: CASSQGGEGTDTQYF; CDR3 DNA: TGCGCCAGCAGCCAAGGTGGGGAGGGGACAGATACGCAGTATTTT
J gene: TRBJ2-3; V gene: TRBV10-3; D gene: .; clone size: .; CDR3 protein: CAISGTRNRVGEDTQYF; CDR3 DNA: TGTGCCATCAGTGGCACCAGGAACAGGGTTGGTGAAGATACGCAGTATTTT
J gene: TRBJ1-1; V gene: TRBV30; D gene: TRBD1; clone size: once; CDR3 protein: CACELIQGARTEAFF; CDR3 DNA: TGTGCCTGCGAATTAATTCAGGGGGCGCGGACTGAAGCTTTCTTT
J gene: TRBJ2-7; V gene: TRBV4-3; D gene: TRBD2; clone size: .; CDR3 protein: CASSQDGVAGPSYEQYF; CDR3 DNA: TGCGCCAGCAGCCAAGATGGGGTAGCGGGGCCCTCCTACGAGCAGTACTTC
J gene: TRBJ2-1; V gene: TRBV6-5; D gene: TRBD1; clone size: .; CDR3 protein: CASSYSQDREDEQFF; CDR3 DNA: TGTGCCAGCAGTTACTCTCAGGACAGGGAGGATGAGCAGTTCTTC
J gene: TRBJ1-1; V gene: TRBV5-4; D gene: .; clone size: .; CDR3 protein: CASSLEQPNTEAFF; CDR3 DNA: TGTGCCAGCAGCTTGGAACAGCCGAACACTGAAGCTTTCTTT
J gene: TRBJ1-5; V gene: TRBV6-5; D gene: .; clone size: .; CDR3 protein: CASSYSGRVDQPQHF; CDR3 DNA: TGTGCCAGCAGTTACTCGGGCAGGGTCGATCAGCCCCAGCATTTT
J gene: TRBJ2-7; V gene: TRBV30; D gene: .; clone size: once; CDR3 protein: CAWSDSSYEQYF; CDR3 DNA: TGTGCCTGGAGTGACTCCTCCTACGAGCAGTACTTC
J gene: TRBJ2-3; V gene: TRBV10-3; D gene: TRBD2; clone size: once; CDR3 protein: CAISVPIAGGPVTQYF; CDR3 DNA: TGTGCCATCAGTGTCCCCATAGCGGGGGGCCCCGTTACGCAGTATTTT
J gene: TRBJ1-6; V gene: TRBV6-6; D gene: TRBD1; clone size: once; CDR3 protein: CASSYGQEDSPLHF; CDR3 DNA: TGTGCCAGCAGTTATGGACAGGAGGATTCACCCCTCCACTTT
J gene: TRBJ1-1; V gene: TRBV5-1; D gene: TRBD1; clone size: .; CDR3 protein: CASSFGDSRNTEAFF; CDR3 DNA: TGCGCCAGCAGCTTCGGGGACAGCCGTAACACTGAAGCTTTCTTT
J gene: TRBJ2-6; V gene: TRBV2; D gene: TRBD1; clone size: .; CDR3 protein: CASSVPPGQKSGANVLTF; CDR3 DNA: TGTGCCAGCAGTGTGCCGCCGGGACAGAAGTCTGGGGCCAACGTCCTGACTTTC
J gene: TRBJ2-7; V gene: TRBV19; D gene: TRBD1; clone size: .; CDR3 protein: CATVPGGGDITGSYEQYF; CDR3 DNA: TGTGCCACCGTCCCAGGGGGCGGTGATATTACGGGGAGCTACGAGCAGTACTTC
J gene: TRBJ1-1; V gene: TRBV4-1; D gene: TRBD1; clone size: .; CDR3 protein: CASSLGQPNTEAFF; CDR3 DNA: TGCGCCAGCAGCCTGGGACAGCCGAACACTGAAGCTTTCTTT
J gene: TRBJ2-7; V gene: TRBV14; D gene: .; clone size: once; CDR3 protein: CASSDQKGAYEQYF; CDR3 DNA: TGTGCCAGCAGCGATCAAAAGGGGGCCTACGAGCAGTACTTC
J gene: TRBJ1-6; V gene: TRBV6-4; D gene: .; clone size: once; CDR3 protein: CASARTVQNSPLHF; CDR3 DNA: TGTGCCAGCGCGAGAACAGTTCAAAATTCACCCCTCCACTTT